This is a list of T cell receptor beta chains from one sample in a study of T cell responses to AZD1222 COVID-19 vaccine. Assay: immunoSEQ multiplex PCR; the TCRdb copy retains only in-frame clones and omits some. The sample yields more than 100,000 clones, about 90% seen once. Sequencing used peripheral blood, obtained on day 0 of AZD1222 vaccination. Receptors were obtained from an adult in good health. The CDR3 runs from the conserved cysteine through the conserved F or W.

TRBV6-5	TRBJ2-7	CASSRPGQGGEQYF
TRBV9	TRBJ2-1	CASSVVASGGAGYNGQFF
TRBV5-4	TRBJ2-7	CASSSTRTSGPNVQYF
TRBV4-2	TRBJ1-4	CASSQSYTATNEKLFF
TRBV5-6	TRBJ2-7	CASSLAAGEQYF
TRBV19	TRBJ2-4	CAPPPGGTAKNIQYF
TRBV28	TRBJ1-1	CASSLSAGALEAFF
TRBV6-5	TRBJ1-2	CATKLRVQGYTF
TRBV18	TRBJ2-2	CASSLRQGNTGELFF
TRBV3-1/TRBV3-2	TRBJ2-1	CASSYQAGAAHEQFF
TRBV2	TRBJ2-7	CASSETAGPIYEQYF
TRBV12-3/TRBV12-4	TRBJ1-1	CASSFTENTEAFF
TRBV30	TRBJ2-3	CAWSVGAGRGTDTQYF
TRBV11-3	TRBJ1-1	CASSLSGQTEAFF
TRBV2	TRBJ2-3	CASSEEGQGMGTQYF
TRBV11-3	TRBJ2-3	CASSLRRGGSVTDTQYF
TRBV18	TRBJ1-2	CASSPQREINYGYTF
TRBV2	TRBJ2-2	CASSDHGVGHTGELFF
TRBV2	TRBJ2-2	CASSVTAGDTGELFF
TRBV7-2	TRBJ2-7	CASSLGRRESYEQYF
TRBV4-1	TRBJ1-2	CASSPQARGDLHYGYTF
TRBV11-2	TRBJ1-4	CASSPTRGVEKLFF
TRBV12-3/TRBV12-4	TRBJ2-7	CASTGTGPYEQYF
TRBV4-1	TRBJ2-2	CASSQGDIDRTGSTGELFF
TRBV5-5	TRBJ2-7	CASSLVGGPLDEQYF
TRBV18	TRBJ2-2	CASSPGTANTGELFF
TRBV2	TRBJ1-2	CASRDRGHYGYTF
TRBV4-1	TRBJ2-5	CASSLGTGVGETQYF
TRBV3-1/TRBV3-2	TRBJ1-1	CASSRTYWDAFF
TRBV4-1	TRBJ1-5	CASSQDPENQPQHF
TRBV5-1	TRBJ2-7	CASSFSQDPEQYF
TRBV10-1	TRBJ2-2	CASSEIPGLAGGPGITGELFF
TRBV6-5	TRBJ2-1	CASSYGGSEFF
TRBV6-5	TRBJ1-2	CASGGQGHGYTF
TRBV24-1	TRBJ2-5	CATSETPGRGITLGETQYF
TRBV11-1	TRBJ2-3	CAASSGGGPDTQYF
TRBV29-1	TRBJ1-1	CSVGLGIAGPGTEAFF
TRBV5-1	TRBJ2-7	CASSFSVGESYEQYF
TRBV4-3	TRBJ2-7	CASSLHTGSYEQYF
TRBV19	TRBJ2-1	CASSPDRDSYNEQFF
TRBV19	TRBJ1-2	CASRLFYGYTF
TRBV11-2	TRBJ2-3	CASSLALGGQGAGDTQYF
TRBV19	TRBJ2-7	CASIYGGLAYEQYF
TRBV18	TRBJ2-1	CASSPVQGINEQFF
TRBV7-6	TRBJ1-3	CASSLATAGSGNTIYF
TRBV3-1/TRBV3-2	TRBJ1-5	CASSQGPGIGQPQHF
TRBV5-1	TRBJ1-5	CASSLTPDKPQHF
TRBV2	TRBJ2-1	CASRGEGSSYNEQFF
TRBV28	TRBJ2-7	CASKNYRGNSYEQYF
TRBV30	TRBJ1-5	CAWSARGKQPQHF
TRBV9	TRBJ1-1	CASSRDLNTEAFF
TRBV7-6	TRBJ1-3	CASSLVGTGGSGNTIYF
TRBV25-1	TRBJ2-7	CASSESGYETFYEQYF
TRBV5-1	TRBJ1-2	CASSLGGRYGYTF
TRBV6-2/TRBV6-3	TRBJ1-6	CASSYRDNSYNSPLHF
TRBV7-2	TRBJ2-3	CASSLYTDTQYF